The present entry profiles one T cell receptor beta chain with its context. Construction of TCR beta libraries relied on iRepertoire HTBI primers and on Arm-PCR targeting CDR3 regions. In TCRdb, the multiplex PCR reads were re-called with MiXCR into one record per CDR3 protein. The sample lists fewer than 450,000 distinct CDR3 sequences, less than 25% seen once, with approximately 25% in the top ten. These data are taken from a study of regulatory T cells in long-lasting Graves disease. Specified time point: persistent/refractory GD, antithyroid drugs over 5 years with positive TRAb. The TCR library was made from RNA extracted from PBMCs. Patients came from an endocrinology department in Xi'an, China. This CDR3 spans 15 amino acids. V was clipped by 10 bases and J by 2 bases, with 21 bases between them. The germline CDR1 and CDR2 sequences are SGHRS and YFSETQ.

The sequence came from a female donor with Graves disease. The rearrangement links TRBV5-1 to TRBJ2-5; D call uncertain. This specimen was peripheral blood mononuclear cells (PBMCs), taken when the disease was refractory, from a patient treated with antithyroid drugs. The CDR3 coding sequence is TGCGCCCTCCCCGGATTGAGACACCATCAAGAGACCCAGTACTTC. Its translation: CALPGLRHHQETQYF.